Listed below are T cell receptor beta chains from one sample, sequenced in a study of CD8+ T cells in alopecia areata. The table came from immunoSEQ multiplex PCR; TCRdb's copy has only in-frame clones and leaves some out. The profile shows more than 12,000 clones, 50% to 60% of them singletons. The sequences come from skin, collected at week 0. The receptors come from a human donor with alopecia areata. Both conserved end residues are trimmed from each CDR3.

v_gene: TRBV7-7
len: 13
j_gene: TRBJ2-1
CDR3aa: ASSLEQGSNNEQF

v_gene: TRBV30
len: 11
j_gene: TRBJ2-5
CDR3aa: AWSDTHGETQY

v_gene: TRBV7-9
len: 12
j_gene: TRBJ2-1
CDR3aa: ASSRIYSSDEQF

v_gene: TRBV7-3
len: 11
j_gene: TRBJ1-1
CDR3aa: ASSSTFRTEAF

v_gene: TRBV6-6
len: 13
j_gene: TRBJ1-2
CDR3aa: ASSYADRALYGYT

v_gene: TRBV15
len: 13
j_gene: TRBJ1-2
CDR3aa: ATSRASGGTYGYT

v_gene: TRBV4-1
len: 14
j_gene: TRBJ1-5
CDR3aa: ASSQDGGFGNQPQH

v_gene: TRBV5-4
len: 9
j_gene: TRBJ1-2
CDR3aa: ASRVGDGYT

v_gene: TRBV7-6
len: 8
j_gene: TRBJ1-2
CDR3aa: ASGGYGYT

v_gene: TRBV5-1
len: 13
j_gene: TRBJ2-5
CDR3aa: ASRRGGGDQETQY

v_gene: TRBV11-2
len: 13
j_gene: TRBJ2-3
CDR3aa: ASSLVLGNTDTQY

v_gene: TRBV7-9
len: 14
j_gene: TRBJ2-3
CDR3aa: ASYDSSGGYTDTQY

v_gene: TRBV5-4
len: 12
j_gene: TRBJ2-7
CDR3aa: ASSQDRVSYEQY

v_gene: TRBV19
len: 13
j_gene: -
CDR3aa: ASSPPGQNSYEQY

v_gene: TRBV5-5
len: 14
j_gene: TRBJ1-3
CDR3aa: ASSRGTVDSGNTIY

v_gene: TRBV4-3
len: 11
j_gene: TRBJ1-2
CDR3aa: ASSQVSGTGYT

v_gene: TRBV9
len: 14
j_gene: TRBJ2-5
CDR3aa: ASSARPGTVQETQY

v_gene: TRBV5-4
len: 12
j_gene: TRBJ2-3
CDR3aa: ATHSKAGTDTQY

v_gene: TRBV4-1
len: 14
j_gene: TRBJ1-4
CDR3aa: ASSQDGGQRAEKLF

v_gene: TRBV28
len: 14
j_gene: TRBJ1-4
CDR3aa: ASSLLRGQINEKLF

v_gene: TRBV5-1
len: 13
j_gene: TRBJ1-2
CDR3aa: ASSLDYGVHYGYT

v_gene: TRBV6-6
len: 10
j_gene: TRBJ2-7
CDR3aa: ASSVSTGPQG

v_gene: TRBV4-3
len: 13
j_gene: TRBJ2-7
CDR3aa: ASSPSVGSSYEQY

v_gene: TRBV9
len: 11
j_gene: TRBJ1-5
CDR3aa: ASRRDSHQPQH

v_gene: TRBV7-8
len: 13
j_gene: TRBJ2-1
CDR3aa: ASSLLFSAYNEQF

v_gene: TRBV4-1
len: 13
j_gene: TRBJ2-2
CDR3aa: ASSHAGGQTGELF

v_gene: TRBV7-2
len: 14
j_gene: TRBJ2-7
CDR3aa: ASSLRASGGEYEQY

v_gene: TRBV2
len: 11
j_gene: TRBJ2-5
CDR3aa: ASSVFSRETQY

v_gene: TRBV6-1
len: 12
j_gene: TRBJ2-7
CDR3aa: ASSETGGTYEQY

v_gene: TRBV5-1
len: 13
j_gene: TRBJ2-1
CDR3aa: ASVPVAGTYNEQF

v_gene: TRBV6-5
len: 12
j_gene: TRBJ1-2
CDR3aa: ASSYGSLNYGYT

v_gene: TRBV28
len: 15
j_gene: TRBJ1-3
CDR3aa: ASSLHRAGKAGNTIY

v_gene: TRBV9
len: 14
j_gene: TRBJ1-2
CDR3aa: ASSVSFIARAHGYT

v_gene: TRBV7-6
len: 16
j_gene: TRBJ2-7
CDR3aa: ASSLAGGWVFSADEQY

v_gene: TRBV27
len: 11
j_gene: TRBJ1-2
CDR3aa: ASSWHSRYGYT

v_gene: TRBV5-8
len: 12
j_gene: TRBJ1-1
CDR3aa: ASTHALSTAEAF

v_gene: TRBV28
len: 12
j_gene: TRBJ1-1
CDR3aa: ASSLGGRLGEAF

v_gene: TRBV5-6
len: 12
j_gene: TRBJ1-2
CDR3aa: ASSSPGGHGSYT

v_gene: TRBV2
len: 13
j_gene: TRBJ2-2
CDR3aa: ASSRQLFNTGELF

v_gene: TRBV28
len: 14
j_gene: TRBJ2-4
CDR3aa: ASSLLAEGAKNIQY

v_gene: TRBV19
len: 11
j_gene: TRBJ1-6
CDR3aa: ASRDRENSPLH

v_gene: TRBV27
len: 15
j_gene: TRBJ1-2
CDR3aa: ASSSIGVRGTGYGYT

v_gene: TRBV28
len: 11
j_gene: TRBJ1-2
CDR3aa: ASSLGGDRSYT

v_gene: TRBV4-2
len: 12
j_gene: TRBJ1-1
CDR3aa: ASRQTEGRTEAF

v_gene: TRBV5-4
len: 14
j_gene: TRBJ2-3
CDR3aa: ASSFRLAGGTDTQY

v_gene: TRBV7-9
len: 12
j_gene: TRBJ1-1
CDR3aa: ASSSQGGTIEAF

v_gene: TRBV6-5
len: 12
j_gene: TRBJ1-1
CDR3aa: ASSYSGGGTEAF

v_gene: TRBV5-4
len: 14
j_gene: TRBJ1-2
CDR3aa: ASSAPIGQGVYVYT